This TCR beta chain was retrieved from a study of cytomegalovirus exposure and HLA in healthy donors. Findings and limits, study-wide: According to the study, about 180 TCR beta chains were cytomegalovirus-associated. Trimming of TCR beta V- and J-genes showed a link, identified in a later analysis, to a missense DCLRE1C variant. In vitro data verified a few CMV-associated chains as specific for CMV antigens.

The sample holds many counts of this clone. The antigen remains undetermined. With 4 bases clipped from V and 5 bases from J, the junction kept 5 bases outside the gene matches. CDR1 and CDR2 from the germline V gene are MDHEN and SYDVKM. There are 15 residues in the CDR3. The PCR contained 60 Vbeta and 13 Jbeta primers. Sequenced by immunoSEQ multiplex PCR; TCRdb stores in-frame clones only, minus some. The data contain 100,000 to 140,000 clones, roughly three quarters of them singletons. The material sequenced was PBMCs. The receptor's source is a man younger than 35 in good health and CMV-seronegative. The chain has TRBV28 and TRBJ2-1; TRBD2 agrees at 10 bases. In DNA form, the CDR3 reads TGTGCCAGCAGTTCCCTAGCGGGAGTTCACAATGAGCAGTTCTTC. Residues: CASSSLAGVHNEQFF. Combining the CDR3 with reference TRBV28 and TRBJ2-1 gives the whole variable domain DVKVTQSSRYLVKRTGEKVFLECVQDMDHENMFWYRQDPGLGLRLIYFSYDVKMKEKGDIPEGYSVSREKKERFSLILESASTNQTSMYLCASSSLAGVHNEQFFGPGTRLTVL.